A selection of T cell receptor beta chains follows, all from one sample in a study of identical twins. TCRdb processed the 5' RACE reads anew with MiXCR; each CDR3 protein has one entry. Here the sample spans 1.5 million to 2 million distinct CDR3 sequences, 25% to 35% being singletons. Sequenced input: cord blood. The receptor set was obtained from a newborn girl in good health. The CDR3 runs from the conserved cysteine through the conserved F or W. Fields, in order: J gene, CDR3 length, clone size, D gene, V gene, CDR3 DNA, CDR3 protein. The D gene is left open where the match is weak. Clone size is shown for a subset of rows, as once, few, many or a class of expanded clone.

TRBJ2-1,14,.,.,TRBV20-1,TGCAGTGCTAGAGATCCGACCCCCTACAATGAGCAGTTCTTC,CSARDPTPYNEQFF
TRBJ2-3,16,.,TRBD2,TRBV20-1,TGCAGTGCTAGTCGCTCTAGCGGGAGGTACACAGATACGCAGTATTTT,CSASRSSGRYTDTQYF
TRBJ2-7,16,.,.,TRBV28,TGTGCCAGCAGTTCCCCATCTAGCGCCAGCTCCTACGAGCAGTACTTC,CASSSPSSASSYEQYF
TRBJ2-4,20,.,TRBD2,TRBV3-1,TGTGCCAGCAGCCAAGACTTTACTAGCGGGAGGTCTCGGGGCAAAAACATTCAGTACTTC,CASSQDFTSGRSRGKNIQYF
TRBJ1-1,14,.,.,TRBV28,TGTGCCAGCAGTTTCCCCGGGACGCACACTGAAGCTTTCTTT,CASSFPGTHTEAFF
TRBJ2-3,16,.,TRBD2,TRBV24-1,TGTGCCACCAGTGATTTAACCGTCGGGAGGTCAGATACGCAGTATTTT,CATSDLTVGRSDTQYF
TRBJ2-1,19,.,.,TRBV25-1,TGTGCCAGCAGTGAATATATTCTCGAGGGGCAGGGTTTCTACAATGAGCAGTTCTTC,CASSEYILEGQGFYNEQFF
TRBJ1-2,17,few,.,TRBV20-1,TGCAGTGCTAGAGTTGGTCTGGTTCTCAAACCTAACTATGGCTACACCTTC,CSARVGLVLKPNYGYTF
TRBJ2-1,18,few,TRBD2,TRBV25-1,TGTGCCAGCAGTGTAATAGCCCCGGGACTAGCGTCCGACAATGAGCAGTTCTTC,CASSVIAPGLASDNEQFF
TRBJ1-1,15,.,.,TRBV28,TGTGCCAGCAGTCCCCCACAGGGCCTGAACACTGAAGCTTTCTTT,CASSPPQGLNTEAFF
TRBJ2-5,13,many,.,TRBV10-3,TGTGCCATCAGGAACAAGGGAGGAGAGACCCAGTACTTC,CAIRNKGGETQYF
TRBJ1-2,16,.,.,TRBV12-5,TGTGCTAGTGGTTTGAGCCCCCACGGGGGCCTCTATGGCTACACCTTC,CASGLSPHGGLYGYTF
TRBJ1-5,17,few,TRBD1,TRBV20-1,TGCAGTGCTAGACTGGACAGGGCAAAGTTAATGGATCAGCCCCAGCATTTT,CSARLDRAKLMDQPQHF
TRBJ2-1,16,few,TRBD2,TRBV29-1,TGCAGCGTAGGGACTAGCGGGAGAAGGGGCTACAATGAGCAGTTCTTC,CSVGTSGRRGYNEQFF
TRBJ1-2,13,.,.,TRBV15,TGTGCCACCAGCAGCAGGTCAGTTGGTGGCTACACCTTC,CATSSRSVGGYTF
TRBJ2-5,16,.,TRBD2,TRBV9,TGTGCCAGCAGCGGATATAGCGGGGGGGCCGGTGAGACCCAGTACTTC,CASSGYSGGAGETQYF
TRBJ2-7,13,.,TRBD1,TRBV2,TGTGCCAACACCGGGACAGGTGCCTACGAGCAGTACTTC,CANTGTGAYEQYF
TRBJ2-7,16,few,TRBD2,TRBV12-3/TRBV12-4,TGTGCCAGCAGCCCTACCGGAGCGCGGGGGAGAAACGAGCAGTACTTC,CASSPTGARGRNEQYF
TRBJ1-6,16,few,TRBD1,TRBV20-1,TGCAGTGCTAGTCCCGGACAGGGACCCTATAATTCACCCCTCCACTTT,CSASPGQGPYNSPLHF
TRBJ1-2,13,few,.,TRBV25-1,TGTGCCAGCAGCTCCACAACCAGGGACGGCTACACCTTC,CASSSTTRDGYTF
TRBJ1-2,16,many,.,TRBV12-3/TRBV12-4,TGTGCCAGCACCCTGTCCCGGCTCGCAGCCTTCTATGGCTACACCTTC,CASTLSRLAAFYGYTF
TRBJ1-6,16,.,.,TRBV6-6,TGTGCCAGCAGTTCCGAAGTGAGCTCCTATAATTCACCCCTCCACTTT,CASSSEVSSYNSPLHF
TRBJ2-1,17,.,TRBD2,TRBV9,TGTGCCAGCAGCGTGGGACTAGCGGGAGGCGGGTACAATGAGCAGTTCTTC,CASSVGLAGGGYNEQFF
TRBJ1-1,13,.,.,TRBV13,TGTGCCAGCAGCTTATTGGAACCAGGGTTGGCTTTCTTT,CASSLLEPGLAFF
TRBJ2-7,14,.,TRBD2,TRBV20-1,TGCAGTGCGAGCGGGGGCCCTAGCTCCTACGAGCAGTACTTC,CSASGGPSSYEQYF
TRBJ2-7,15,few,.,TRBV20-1,TGCAGTGCTAGAGTAGGCGGGGCCTCACCCTACGAGCAGTACTTC,CSARVGGASPYEQYF
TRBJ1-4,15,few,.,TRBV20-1,TGCAGTGCTAGACGGGGTTGGTTGACTAATGAAAAACTGTTTTTT,CSARRGWLTNEKLFF
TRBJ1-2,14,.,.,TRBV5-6,TGTGCCAGCAGCTTGGCGGGGATGAACTATGGCTACACCTTC,CASSLAGMNYGYTF
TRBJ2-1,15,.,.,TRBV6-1,TGTGCCAGCCTCCCCGGGACGCTCCCTAAGGAGGAGCAGTTCTTC,CASLPGTLPKEEQFF
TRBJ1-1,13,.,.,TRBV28,TGTGCCAGCAGGCAACAGGTTAACACTGAAGCTTTCTTT,CASRQQVNTEAFF
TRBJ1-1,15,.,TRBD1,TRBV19,TGTGCCAGTAGTCTAAGGACAGGGAGTCACACTGAAGCTTTCTTT,CASSLRTGSHTEAFF
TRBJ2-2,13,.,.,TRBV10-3,TGTGCCATCACCGGGACAAACACCGGGGAGCTGTTTTTT,CAITGTNTGELFF
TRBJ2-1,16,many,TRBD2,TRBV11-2,TGTGCCAGCAGCTCCATAGCGGGGGCCACCTACAATGAGCAGTTCTTC,CASSSIAGATYNEQFF
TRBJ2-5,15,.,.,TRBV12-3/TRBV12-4,TGTGCCACCGACGATCGATGGCCAGGCTGGGATGAGCAGTACTTC,CATDDRWPGWDEQYF
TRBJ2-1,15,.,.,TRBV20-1,TGCAGTGCTAGGGGGTGGCTCACTCTCTCCAATGGGCAGTTCTTC,CSARGWLTLSNGQFF
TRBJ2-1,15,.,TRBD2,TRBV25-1,TGTGCCGGCAGTGGAAGCGGGAGGCCCTACAATGAGCAGTTCTTC,CAGSGSGRPYNEQFF
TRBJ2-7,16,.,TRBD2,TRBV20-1,TGCAGTGCTCGAGGCCCTAGCGGGGCGAGCTCCTACGAGCAGTACTTC,CSARGPSGASSYEQYF
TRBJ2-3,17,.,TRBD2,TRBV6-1,TGTGCCAGCAGTGGGGGGACTAGCGGGACCCACACAGATACGCAGTATTTT,CASSGGTSGTHTDTQYF
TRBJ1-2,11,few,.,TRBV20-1,TGCAGTGCTAGCGAATACTATGGCTACACCTTC,CSASEYYGYTF
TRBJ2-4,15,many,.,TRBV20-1,TGCAGTGCTAGAGGACAGGGACTAGCCAAAAACATTCAGTACTTC,CSARGQGLAKNIQYF
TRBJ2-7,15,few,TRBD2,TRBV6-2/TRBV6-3,TGTGCCAGCAGTTACTCGCCTAGCGGGGGGTCCGCGCAGTACTTC,CASSYSPSGGSAQYF
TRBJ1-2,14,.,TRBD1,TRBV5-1,TGCACCAGCAGCCCGGGACAGGTGAACTATGGCTACACCTTC,CTSSPGQVNYGYTF
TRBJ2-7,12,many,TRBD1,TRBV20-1,TGCAGTGCTAAGACAGGGTTGGGGGAGCAGTACTTC,CSAKTGLGEQYF
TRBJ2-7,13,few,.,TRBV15,TGTGCCACCAGCAGAGATGGAGGATACGAGCAGTACTTC,CATSRDGGYEQYF
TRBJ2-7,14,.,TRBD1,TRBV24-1,TGTGCCACCGCAGGGACAGGGAACTACAATGAGCAGTACTTC,CATAGTGNYNEQYF
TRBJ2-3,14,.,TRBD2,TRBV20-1,TGCAGTGCTAGTCCGGCTAGCGGTGAAGATACGCAGTATTTT,CSASPASGEDTQYF
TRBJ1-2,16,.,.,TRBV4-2,TGTGCCAGCAGCCAAGATCGTCCGGGCCCGTCGGGAGGCTACACCTTC,CASSQDRPGPSGGYTF
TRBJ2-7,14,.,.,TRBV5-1,TGCGCCAGCAGCTTGAAACAGGGATGGTACGAGCAGTACTTC,CASSLKQGWYEQYF